The 9 T cell receptor beta chains listed next were all sequenced from one sample in a study of CD8 T cells in Susac syndrome. Random hexamers served to reverse transcribe roughly 0.5 to 1 ug RNA. MiXCR, run by TCRdb on the immunoSEQ multiplex PCR reads, gives a single entry per CDR3 protein. The repertoire includes roughly 120,000 distinct CDR3 sequences, 94% of them detected once, and around 0.13% sits in the top ten. The source material was CD4+ T cells from PBMCs. The receptors here all came from a human donor with multiple sclerosis.

This chain joins TRBV5-1 and TRBJ2-5; 9 bases fit TRBD1. The ends lost 2 bases at V and 4 bases at J; junction bases unmatched: 6. Looked up from germline, CDR1 is SGHRS and CDR2 is YFSETQ. The CDR3 length is 15 residues. CDR3 bases: TGCGCCAGCAGCTTAGCACAGGGGGCCCCAGAGACCCAGTACTTC. Protein product: CASSLAQGAPETQYF.

This chain links TRBV30 with TRBJ2-1; D unclear. This CDR3 comprises 15 residues. V gave up 0 bases and J gave up 4 bases, with 13 bases separating them. CDR1 GTSNPN and CDR2 SVGIG come from the germline V gene (reference sequence). This CDR3 reads CAWSVTAVGYNEQFF. In DNA, the CDR3 is TGTGCCTGGAGTGTAACCGCCGTCGGATACAATGAGCAGTTCTTC.

This clonotype appeared once. The rearrangement joins TRBV19 to TRBJ1-5, with unresolved D. Looked up from germline, CDR1 is LNHDA and CDR2 is SQIVND (reference sequence). The CDR3 is 15 amino acids. Trimming took 1 base from V and 4 from J, leaving 11 bases between them. DNA for the CDR3: TGTGCCAGTAGTATAGCGCATGTACGGAATCAGCCCCAGCATTTT. It yields the protein CASSIAHVRNQPQHF.

The chain uses TRBV29-1 and TRBJ1-1; no definite D call. In germline, CDR1 is SQVTM, CDR2 ANQGSEA. The CDR3 is 13 amino acids. Trimming stripped 7 bases from V and 3 bases from J, with 15 bases between. CDR3 residues: CSAKPDFDTEAFF. The CDR3 bases are TGCAGCGCGAAGCCTGATTTTGACACTGAAGCTTTCTTT.

This chain connects TRBV20-1 to TRBJ2-3; 11 nucleotides match TRBD1. Germline CDR1 reads DFQATT; CDR2 reads SNEGSKA (reference sequence). The CDR3 contains 16 residues. The V segment lost 7 bases and the J segment 2 bases; nucleotides outside the gene matches: 11. DNA for the CDR3: TGCAGTGTTACCTCCGGGACAGGGGGATTCACAGATACGCAGTATTTT. It codes for CSVTSGTGGFTDTQYF.

The V call is TRBV7-2, the J call TRBJ2-5, with D hard to call. V dropped 3 bases and J dropped 4 bases, with 9 bases sitting between them. The CDR3 loop spans 13 amino acids. Germline V gives CDR1 SGHTA, CDR2 FQGNSA. CDR3 amino acids: CASSFPSPETQYF. The CDR3 coding sequence is TGTGCCAGCAGCTTCCCCTCACCAGAGACCCAGTACTTC.

The J gene is TRBJ1-2, the V gene TRBV30; tentative D call: TRBD1 (5 bases). Germline V CDR1 and CDR2: GTSNPN, SVGIG (reference sequence). Trimming removed 1 base at V and 4 bases at J, with 7 bases between. This CDR3 contains 12 residues. Written as DNA, the CDR3 is TGTGCCTGGAGTGCGACAGTCTATGGCTACACCTTC. Translated, it gives CAWSATVYGYTF.

The chain recombines TRBV3-1 with TRBJ2-5; D ambiguous. V gave up 3 bases and J gave up 2 bases, with 10 bases separating them. Germline-derived CDR1 and CDR2 are LGHDT and YNNKEL (reference sequence). The CDR3 has 14 residues. As DNA, the CDR3 is TGTGCCAGCAGCCATTCCGGAAGACAAGAGACCCAGTACTTC. This encodes CASSHSGRQETQYF.

This clonotype was observed once. This rearrangement joins TRBV7-2 to TRBJ1-1; D unresolved. Germline lookup yields CDR1 SGHTA and CDR2 FQGNSA. The CDR3 consists of 13 residues. Trimming shortened V by 6 bases and J by 3 bases, and 11 bases separated the two germline ends. The CDR3 DNA sequence: TGTGCCAGCAGTCTCCGCCCGGACACTGAAGCTTTCTTT. This gives the protein CASSLRPDTEAFF.